The 10 T cell receptor beta chains reported below all come from one sample, sequenced in a study of beta chain features in type 1 diabetes. General study results and limits: Shortening that was moderate but significant affected the TCRB CDR3s of Type 1 diabetes patients in all four CD4+ subsets.

These receptors have no identified antigens. The authors reverse transcribed all of the isolated RNA, so sequencing captured expressed TCRB transcripts. The protocol was immunoSEQ multiplex PCR, while the TCRdb copy is restricted to in-frame clones and leaves out a portion. The data contain 160,000 or so clones, 50% to 70% of them singletons. Source material: naive CD4+ T cells from blood. Source of these receptors: a man aged 25 to 40 with type 1 diabetes.

The chain is built from TRBV30 and TRBJ2-3, with 7 bases matching TRBD1. Germline V gene sequence: CDR1 GTSNPN, CDR2 SVGIG (reference sequence). The CDR3 is 14 amino acids. The ends lost 2 bases at V and 4 bases at J; junction bases unmatched: 6. CDR3 sequence reads: CAWSMTGSADTQYF. The CDR3, as DNA: TGTGCCTGGAGTATGACAGGGTCCGCAGATACGCAGTATTTT.

CDR3 DNA: TGTGCCAGCAGCGTAGGAGGGTCCAGTTCCCAAGAGACCCAGTACTTC. Its protein product is CASSVGGSSSQETQYF. The V call is TRBV9, the J call TRBJ2-5; TRBD2 might be the D (5 bases). The CDR3 totals 16 residues. Trimming cost V 0 bases and J 1 base, with 13 bases left between them. Germline CDR1 and CDR2: SGDLS and YYNGEE.

The V gene is TRBV15, the J gene TRBJ2-5; tentatively, D is TRBD1 (6 bases). This CDR3 contains 14 residues. V shed 0 bases and J shed 3 bases, with 8 bases lying between them. Germline V lookup: CDR1 LNHNV, CDR2 YYDKDF (reference sequence). The CDR3 bases are TGTGCCACCAGCAGAGATCACAGGGAAGAGACCCAGTACTTC. It is translated as CATSRDHREETQYF. Looking up the rest from reference TRBV15 and TRBJ2-5 gives the full variable domain: DAMVIQNPRYQVTQFGKPVTLSCSQTLNHNVMYWYQQKSSQAPKLLFHYYDKDFNNEADTPDNFQSRRPNTSFCFLDIRSPGLGDTAMYLCATSRDHREETQYFGPGTRLLVL.

This clone was picked up a small number of times. The rearrangement joins TRBV30 to TRBJ2-5; no definite D call. Trimming removed 2 bases at V and 1 base at J, with 11 bases between. The length of the CDR3 is 14 residues. Germline V gene lookup returns CDR1 GTSNPN and CDR2 SVGIG (reference sequence). Here the CDR3 reads CAWSRSRSQETQYF. CDR3 in DNA: TGTGCCTGGAGTCGGTCGCGGTCCCAAGAGACCCAGTACTTC.

The chain is built from TRBV7-2 and TRBJ2-2, with 8 bases aligning to TRBD1. The CDR3 is 15 residues long. Germline loops: CDR1 SGHTA, CDR2 FQGNSA. The J segment lost 3 bases and the V segment lost 5 bases, leaving 5 bases of the junction unmatched. The CDR3 here is CASSPGQGYTGELFF. CDR3 sequence (DNA): TGTGCCAGCAGCCCCGGACAGGGCTACACCGGGGAGCTGTTTTTT.

In this sample, this clone turned up a few times. The genes are TRBV28 and TRBJ1-2, with 8 positions matching TRBD1. Per the germline V gene, CDR1 is MDHEN and CDR2 is SYDVKM. CDR3 size: 12 residues. After removal of 10 bases from V and 8 bases from J, the junction contained 9 bases not matched to a gene. The CDR3 here is CATPDRGRGYTF. In DNA form, the CDR3 reads TGTGCCACCCCCGACAGGGGACGCGGCTACACCTTC.

The V gene is TRBV7-6, the J gene TRBJ2-5; D ambiguous. The CDR3 sequence is 14 residues long. CDR1 SGHVS and CDR2 FNYEAQ come from the germline V gene. Trimming left V 5 bases short and J 2 bases short, with 12 bases between. For the CDR3, the DNA is TGTGCCAGCAGCCATCGTGGCAGACAAGAGACCCAGTACTTC. Translating gives CASSHRGRQETQYF.

The chain is built from TRBV28 and TRBJ2-1; 8 bases agree with TRBD2. V was pared by 3 bases and J by 10 bases, with 17 bases of the junction left unmatched. CDR1 and CDR2 (germline): MDHEN, SYDVKM. CDR3 length: 17 residues. The CDR3 sequence is CASSFILGSGGRGEQFF. The CDR3 DNA sequence: TGTGCCAGCAGTTTCATATTGGGAAGCGGGGGAAGAGGCGAGCAGTTCTTC.

This sequence joins TRBV7-9 and TRBJ2-5, with D perhaps assigned TRBD1 or TRBD2 (5 bases each). The CDR3 runs to 14 residues. Germline V gene sequence: CDR1 SEHNR, CDR2 FQNEAQ (reference sequence). Trimming left V 2 bases short and J 1 base short, with 8 bases between. CDR3 in amino acids: CASSLSGAQETQYF. The CDR3, as DNA: TGTGCCAGCAGCTTATCCGGGGCCCAAGAGACCCAGTACTTC. Looking up the rest from reference TRBV7-9 and TRBJ2-5 gives the full variable domain: DTGVSQNPRHKITKRGQNVTFRCDPISEHNRLYWYRQTLGQGPEFLTYFQNEAQLEKSRLLSDRFSAERPKGSFSTLEIQRTEQGDSAMYLCASSLSGAQETQYFGPGTRLLVL.

The chain is built from TRBV9 and TRBJ1-6; D gene unclear. With 3 bases removed from V and 5 bases from J, the gap between germline ends came to 15 bases. This CDR3 spans 16 amino acids. Germline V gene data show CDR1 as SGDLS and CDR2 as YYNGEE. The CDR3 DNA is TGTGCCAGCAGCGCTGGTTGGAAAAGTAATAATTCACCCCTCCACTTT. As protein: CASSAGWKSNNSPLHF.